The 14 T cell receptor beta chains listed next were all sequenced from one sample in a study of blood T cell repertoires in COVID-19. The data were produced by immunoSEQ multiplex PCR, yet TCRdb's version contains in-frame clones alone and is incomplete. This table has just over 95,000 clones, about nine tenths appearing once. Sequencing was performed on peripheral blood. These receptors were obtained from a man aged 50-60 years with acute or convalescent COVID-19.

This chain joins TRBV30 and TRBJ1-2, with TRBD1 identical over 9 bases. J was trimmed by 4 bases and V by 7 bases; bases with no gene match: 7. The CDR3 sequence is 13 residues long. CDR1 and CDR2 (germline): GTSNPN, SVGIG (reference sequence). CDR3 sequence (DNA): TGTGCCTCACCCCGGACAGGGGTCTATGGCTACACCTTC. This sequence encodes CASPRTGVYGYTF. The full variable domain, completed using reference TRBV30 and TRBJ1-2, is SQTIHQWPATLVQPVGSPLSLECTVEGTSNPNLYWYRQAAGRGLQLLFYSVGIGQISSEVPQNLSASRPQDRQFILSSKKLLLSDSGFYLCASPRTGVYGYTFGSGTRLTVV.

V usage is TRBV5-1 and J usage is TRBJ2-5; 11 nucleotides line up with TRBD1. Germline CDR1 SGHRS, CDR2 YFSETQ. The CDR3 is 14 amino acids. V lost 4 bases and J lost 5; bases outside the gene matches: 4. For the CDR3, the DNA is TGCGCCAGCAGCGCGGGGACAGGGGGGGAGACCCAGTACTTC. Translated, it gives CASSAGTGGETQYF.

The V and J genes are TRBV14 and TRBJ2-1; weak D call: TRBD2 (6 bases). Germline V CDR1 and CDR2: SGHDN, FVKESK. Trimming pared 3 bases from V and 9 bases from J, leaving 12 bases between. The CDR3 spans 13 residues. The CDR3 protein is CASSQEGGAEQFF. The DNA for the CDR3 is TGTGCCAGCAGCCAGGAGGGAGGCGCTGAGCAGTTCTTC.

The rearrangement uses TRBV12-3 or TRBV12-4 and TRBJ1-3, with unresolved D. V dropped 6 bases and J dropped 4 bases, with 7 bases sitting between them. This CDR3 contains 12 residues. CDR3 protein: CASSPQGNTIYF. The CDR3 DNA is TGTGCCAGCAGCCCACAAGGAAACACCATATATTTT.

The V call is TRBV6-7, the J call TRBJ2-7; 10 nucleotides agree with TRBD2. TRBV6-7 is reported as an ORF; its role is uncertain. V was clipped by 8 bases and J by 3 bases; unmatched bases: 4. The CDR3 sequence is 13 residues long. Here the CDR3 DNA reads TGTGCCAGCTCTAGGACTAGCGGCTACGAGCAGTACTTC. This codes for CASSRTSGYEQYF.

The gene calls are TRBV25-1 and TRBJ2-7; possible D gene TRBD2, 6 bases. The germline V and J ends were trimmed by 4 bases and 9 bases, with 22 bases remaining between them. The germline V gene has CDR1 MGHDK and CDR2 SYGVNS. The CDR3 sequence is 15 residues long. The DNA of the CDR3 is TGTGCCAGCAGTGGAATCCGGGACTTCGACTTGGGGCAGTACTTC. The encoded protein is CASSGIRDFDLGQYF.

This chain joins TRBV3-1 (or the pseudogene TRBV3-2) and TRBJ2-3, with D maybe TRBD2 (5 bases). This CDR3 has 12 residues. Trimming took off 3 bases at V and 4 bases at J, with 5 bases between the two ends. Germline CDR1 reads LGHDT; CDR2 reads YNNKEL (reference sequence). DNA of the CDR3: TGTGCCAGCAGCCAGAGGGCAGATACGCAGTATTTT. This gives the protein CASSQRADTQYF.

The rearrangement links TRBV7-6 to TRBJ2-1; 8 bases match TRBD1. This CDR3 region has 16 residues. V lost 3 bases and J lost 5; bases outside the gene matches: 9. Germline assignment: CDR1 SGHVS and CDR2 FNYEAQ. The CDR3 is CASSFQGQGRDNEQFF. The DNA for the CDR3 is TGTGCCAGCAGCTTCCAAGGACAGGGTAGAGACAATGAGCAGTTCTTC.

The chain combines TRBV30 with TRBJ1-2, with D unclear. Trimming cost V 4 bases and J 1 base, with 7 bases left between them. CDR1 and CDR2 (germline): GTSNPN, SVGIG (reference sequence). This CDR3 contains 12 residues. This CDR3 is CAWISLNYGYTF. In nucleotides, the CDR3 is TGTGCCTGGATATCACTTAACTATGGCTACACCTTC.

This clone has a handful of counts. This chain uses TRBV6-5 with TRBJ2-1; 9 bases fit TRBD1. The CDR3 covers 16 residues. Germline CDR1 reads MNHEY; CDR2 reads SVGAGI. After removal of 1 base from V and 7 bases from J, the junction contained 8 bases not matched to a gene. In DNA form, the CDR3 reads TGTGCCAGCAGTTACTTATCACAGGGGGCTCGGAATGAGCAGTTCTTC. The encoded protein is CASSYLSQGARNEQFF.

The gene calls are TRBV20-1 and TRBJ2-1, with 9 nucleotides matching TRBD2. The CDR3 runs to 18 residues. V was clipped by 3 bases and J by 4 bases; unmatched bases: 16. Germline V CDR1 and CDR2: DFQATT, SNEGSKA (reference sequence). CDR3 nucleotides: TGCAGTGCTAGTGCTCCAAACAGGGGACTAGCTAGTTACAATGAGCAGTTCTTC. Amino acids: CSASAPNRGLASYNEQFF.

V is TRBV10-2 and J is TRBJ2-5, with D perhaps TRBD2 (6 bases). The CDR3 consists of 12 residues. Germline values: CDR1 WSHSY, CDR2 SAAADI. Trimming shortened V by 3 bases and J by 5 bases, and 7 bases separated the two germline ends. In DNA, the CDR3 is TGCGCCAGCAGTGACGGAGGGGAGACCCAGTACTTC. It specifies CASSDGGETQYF.

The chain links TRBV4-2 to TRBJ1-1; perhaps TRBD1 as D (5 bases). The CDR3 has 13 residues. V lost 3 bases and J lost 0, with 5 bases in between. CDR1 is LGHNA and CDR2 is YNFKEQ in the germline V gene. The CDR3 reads CASSQTVNTEAFF. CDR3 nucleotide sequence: TGTGCCAGCAGCCAGACAGTGAACACTGAAGCTTTCTTT.

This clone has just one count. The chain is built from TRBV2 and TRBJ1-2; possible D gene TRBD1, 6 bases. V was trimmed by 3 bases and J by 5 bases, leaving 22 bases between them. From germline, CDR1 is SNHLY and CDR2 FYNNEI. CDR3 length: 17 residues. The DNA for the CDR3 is TGTGCCAGCAGTGAGTTCAGGGGACCCTTGTTAAAGTATGGCTACACCTTC. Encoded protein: CASSEFRGPLLKYGYTF.